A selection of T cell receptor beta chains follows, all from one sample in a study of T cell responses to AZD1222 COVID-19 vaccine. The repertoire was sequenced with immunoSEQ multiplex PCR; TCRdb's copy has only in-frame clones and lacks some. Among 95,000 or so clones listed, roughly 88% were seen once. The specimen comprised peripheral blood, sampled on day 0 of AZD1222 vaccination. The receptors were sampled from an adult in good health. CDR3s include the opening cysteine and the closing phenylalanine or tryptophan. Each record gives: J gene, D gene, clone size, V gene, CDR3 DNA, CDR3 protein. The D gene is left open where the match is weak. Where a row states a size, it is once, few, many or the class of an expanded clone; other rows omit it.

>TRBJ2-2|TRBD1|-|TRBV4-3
TGCGCCAGCAGCATACGCGCCGGGACAGGGACCGGGGAGCTGTTTTTT
CASSIRAGTGTGELFF
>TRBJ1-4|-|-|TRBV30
TGTGCCTGGAGCAGGCGGCCCCTAACTAATGAAAAACTGTTTTTT
CAWSRRPLTNEKLFF
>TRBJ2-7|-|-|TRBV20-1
TGCAGTGCTAGAGATCAGAACGAGCAGTACTTC
CSARDQNEQYF
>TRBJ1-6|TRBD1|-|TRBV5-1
TGCGCCAGCAAATTTGAGCCGGGACAGGGGTCTTCACCCCTCCACTTT
CASKFEPGQGSSPLHF
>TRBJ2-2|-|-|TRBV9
TGTGCCAGCAGCTTTCCAGGCACCGGGGAGCTGTTTTTT
CASSFPGTGELFF
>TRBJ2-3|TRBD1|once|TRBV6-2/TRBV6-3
TGTGCCAGCAGTCCCCTATCATCCCCGAGGACAGGGGTCAACACAGATACGCAGTATTTT
CASSPLSSPRTGVNTDTQYF
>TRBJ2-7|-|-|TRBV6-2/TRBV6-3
TGTGCCAGCAGTTACCTCCCGTCCGGCAGGGGCACTCCCTACGAGCAGTACTTC
CASSYLPSGRGTPYEQYF
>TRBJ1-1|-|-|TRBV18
TGTGCCAGCTCACCATCGCGGGAGGCCGAAGCTTTCTTT
CASSPSREAEAFF
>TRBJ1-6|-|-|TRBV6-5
TGTGCCAGCAGTTACTCGGTCGGGGGCCAGTCACCCCTCCACTTT
CASSYSVGGQSPLHF
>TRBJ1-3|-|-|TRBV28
TGTGCCAGCAGTCCCCGGGGAGTAACTGGAAACACCATATATTTT
CASSPRGVTGNTIYF
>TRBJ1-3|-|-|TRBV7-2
TGTGCCAGCAGCTACCTGGGGCGACAGCTAAACACCATATATTTT
CASSYLGRQLNTIYF
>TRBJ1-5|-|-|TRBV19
TGTGCCAGTAGTATCGATGGGAGCAATCAGCCCCAGCATTTT
CASSIDGSNQPQHF
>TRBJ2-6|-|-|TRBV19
TGTGCCAGTAGTATTAACAACCGGGAGTCCTCTGGGGCCAACGTCCTGACTTTC
CASSINNRESSGANVLTF
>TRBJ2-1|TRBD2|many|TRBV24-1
TGTGCCACCAGTGATTCGACTAGCGTCCACAATGAGCAGTTCTTC
CATSDSTSVHNEQFF
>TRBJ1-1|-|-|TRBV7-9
TGTGCCAGCAGCTTATTCCTCCCAGGGAACACTGAAGCTTTCTTT
CASSLFLPGNTEAFF
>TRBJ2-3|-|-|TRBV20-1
TGCAGTGCTAGTGGGCAGGGTCTCACAGATACGCAGTATTTT
CSASGQGLTDTQYF
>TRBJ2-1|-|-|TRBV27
TGTGCCAGCAGTTTATTTTCTCCAGGGGGAGGCGAGCAGTTCTTC
CASSLFSPGGGEQFF
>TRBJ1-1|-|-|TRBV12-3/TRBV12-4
TGTGCCAGCAGCCATCGGTCAGACGCTTTCTTT
CASSHRSDAFF
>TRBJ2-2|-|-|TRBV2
TGTGCCAGCAGCCTCTTTAGCAACACCGGGGAGCTGTTTTTT
CASSLFSNTGELFF
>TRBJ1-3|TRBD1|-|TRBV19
TGTGCCAGTAGGGACAGGGCTGGAAACACCATATATTTT
CASRDRAGNTIYF
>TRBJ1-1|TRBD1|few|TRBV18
TGTGCCAGCTCACCCTCCGGGACAGGGACTTTCGCTTTCTTT
CASSPSGTGTFAFF
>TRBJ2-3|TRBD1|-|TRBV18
TGTGCCAGCTCTCCCGACAGGGCAAGGACAGATACGCAGTATTTT
CASSPDRARTDTQYF
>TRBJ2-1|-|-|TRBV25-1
TGTGCCAGCATTTCTCGGTACAATGAGCAGTTCTTC
CASISRYNEQFF
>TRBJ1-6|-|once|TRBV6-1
TGTGCCAGCAGTGAAGCGGGCAGCATCGGGTCACCCCTCCACTTT
CASSEAGSIGSPLHF
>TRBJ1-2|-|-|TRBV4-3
TGCGCCAGCAGCCAAGATCCGAACAGGAATTATGGCTACACCTTC
CASSQDPNRNYGYTF
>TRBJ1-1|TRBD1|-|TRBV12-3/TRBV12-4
TGTGCCAGCAGACGACAGGGGAACACTGAAGCTTTCTTT
CASRRQGNTEAFF
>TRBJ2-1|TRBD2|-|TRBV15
TGTGCCACCAGCAGAGATGCTGTGGGGGGGTGGGACAATGAGCAGTTCTTC
CATSRDAVGGWDNEQFF
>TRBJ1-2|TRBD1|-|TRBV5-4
TGTGCCAGCAGCTTGGGAGGGACAGGGATGTATGGCTACACCTTC
CASSLGGTGMYGYTF
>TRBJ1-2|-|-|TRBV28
TGTGCCAGCAGTTCCGGGACAGGCTACACCTTC
CASSSGTGYTF
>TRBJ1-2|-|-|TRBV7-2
TGTGCCAGCAGCCCCCCCTGGGTTAACTATGGCTACACCTTC
CASSPPWVNYGYTF
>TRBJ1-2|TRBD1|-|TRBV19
TGTGCCAGTAGTTCATCAGGGGGACCAAACTATGGCTACACCTTC
CASSSSGGPNYGYTF
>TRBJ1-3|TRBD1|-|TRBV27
TGTGCCAGCCGTACGGCAGGGGGTTCTGGAAACACCATATATTTT
CASRTAGGSGNTIYF
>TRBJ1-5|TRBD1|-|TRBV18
TGTGCCAGCTCACGCGGACAGGGGACTGGAAGCAATCAGCCCCAGCATTTT
CASSRGQGTGSNQPQHF
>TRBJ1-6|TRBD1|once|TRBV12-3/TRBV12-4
TGTGCCAGCAGCGGGACAGTTAATTCACCCCTCCACTTT
CASSGTVNSPLHF
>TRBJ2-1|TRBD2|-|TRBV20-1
TGCAGTGCTAGTGAGCGGGGCTACAATGAGCAGTTCTTC
CSASERGYNEQFF
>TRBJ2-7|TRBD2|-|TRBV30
TGTGCCTGGCGGACTAGCGGGGGTTACGAGCAGTACTTC
CAWRTSGGYEQYF
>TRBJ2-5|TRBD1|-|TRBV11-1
TGTGCCAGCAGCCCTTGGACAGGACAAGAGACCCAGTACTTC
CASSPWTGQETQYF
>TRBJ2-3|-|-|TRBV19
TGTGCCAGTAGCAAACAGGCCTGGGCAAGTACAGATACGCAGTATTTT
CASSKQAWASTDTQYF
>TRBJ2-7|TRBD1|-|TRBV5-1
TGCGCCAGCACCAGAACCGGGACAGGGGGTTCCAGCTCCTACGAGCAGTACTTC
CASTRTGTGGSSSYEQYF
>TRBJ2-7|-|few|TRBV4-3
TGCGCCAGCAGCCCGGGGACGGATCACTCCTACGAGCAGTACTTC
CASSPGTDHSYEQYF
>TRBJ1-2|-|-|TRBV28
TGTGCCAGCAGTTTATTCCAGGGCGCGGGGTTTCCTAACTATGGCTACACCTTC
CASSLFQGAGFPNYGYTF
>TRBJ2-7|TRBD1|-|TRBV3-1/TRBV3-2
TGTGCCAGCAGCCCTACAGGGGGCGCGTACGAGCAGTACTTC
CASSPTGGAYEQYF
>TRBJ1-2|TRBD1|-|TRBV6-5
TGTGCCAGCAGTCGGGGACAGGGGCGGGCCAAAGGCTACACCTTC
CASSRGQGRAKGYTF
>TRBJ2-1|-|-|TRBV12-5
TGTGCTAGTGGTTTGGTAATCGGGGTCCCGGATGAGCAGTTCTTC
CASGLVIGVPDEQFF
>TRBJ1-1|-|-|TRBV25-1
TGTGCCAGCAGTGAATGGGAGGATTTCACTGAGGCTTTCTTT
CASSEWEDFTEAFF
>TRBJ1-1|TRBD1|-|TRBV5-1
TGCGCCAGCTCCCGGGGGACAGGGGCGAACACTGAAGCTTTCTTT
CASSRGTGANTEAFF
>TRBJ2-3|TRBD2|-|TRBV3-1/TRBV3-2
TGTGCCAGCCGTAAAGCGGGGGATGATACGCAGTATTTT
CASRKAGDDTQYF
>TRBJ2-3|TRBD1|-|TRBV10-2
TGCGCCAGCAGCGGACAGGGCGATACGCAGTATTTT
CASSGQGDTQYF
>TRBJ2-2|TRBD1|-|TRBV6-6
TGTGCCAGCCAGGGGGCTTACGACACCGGGGAGCTGTTTTTT
CASQGAYDTGELFF
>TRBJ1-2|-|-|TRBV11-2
TGTGCCAGCAGGGATGATGGGGCAGGACTTCTCTTTAACTATGGCTACACCTTC
CASRDDGAGLLFNYGYTF
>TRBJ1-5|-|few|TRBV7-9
TGTGCCAGCAGCTTAGTCCTTGACATAGACGGGAATCAGCCCCAGCATTTT
CASSLVLDIDGNQPQHF
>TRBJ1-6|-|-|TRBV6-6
TGTGCCAGCAGGTCGGGAGTCTTCGGGGTATCACCCCTCCACTTT
CASRSGVFGVSPLHF
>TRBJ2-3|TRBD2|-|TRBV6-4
TGTGCCAGCAGTGACTCTGCGGGGGGGCTTGCAGATACGCAGTATTTT
CASSDSAGGLADTQYF
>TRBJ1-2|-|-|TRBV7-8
TGTGCCAGCAGCTTGGGGGGCTCGGCTAACTATGGCTACACCTTC
CASSLGGSANYGYTF
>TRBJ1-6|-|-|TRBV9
TGTGCCAGCAGCGCGACTCAAAGCTCCTATAATTCACCCCTCCACTTT
CASSATQSSYNSPLHF
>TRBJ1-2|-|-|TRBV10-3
TGTGCCATCAGGGGGGTTCTCGATGGCTACACCTTC
CAIRGVLDGYTF
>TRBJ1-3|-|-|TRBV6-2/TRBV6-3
TGTGCCAGCACCCCCTCCGGGGGAACCGGAAACACCATATATTTT
CASTPSGGTGNTIYF